These T cell receptor beta chains were read from a single sample in a study of cytomegalovirus exposure and HLA in healthy donors. Assay used: immunoSEQ multiplex PCR; TCRdb lists only in-frame clones, some missing. This table has 130,000 to 150,000 clones, 74% appearing once. Sequenced: PBMCs. These TCRs come from a man younger than 35 in good health and CMV-seropositive. Both conserved end residues are part of each CDR3. A D gene is named only where the DNA matches it firmly. Size is omitted from some rows. Given values are once, few, many or a class for expanded clones.

v_gene: TRBV7-8; d_gene: .; len: 17; j_gene: TRBJ2-7; abundance: .; CDR3aa: CASSSTLRGALINEQYF; CDR3nt: TGTGCCAGCAGCTCAACTCTACGGGGGGCCCTGATCAACGAGCAGTACTTC
v_gene: TRBV9; d_gene: .; len: 14; j_gene: TRBJ1-1; abundance: .; CDR3aa: CASSKSQTGLEAFF; CDR3nt: TGTGCCAGCAGCAAATCGCAGACAGGACTTGAAGCTTTCTTT
v_gene: TRBV7-2; d_gene: TRBD1; len: 15; j_gene: TRBJ2-7; abundance: .; CDR3aa: CASSPRDREGGEQYF; CDR3nt: TGTGCCAGCAGCCCAAGGGACAGGGAAGGGGGCGAGCAGTACTTC
v_gene: TRBV19; d_gene: .; len: 16; j_gene: TRBJ1-5; abundance: .; CDR3aa: CASSARRVLRNQPQHF; CDR3nt: TGTGCCAGTAGTGCGCGGAGGGTACTTCGCAATCAGCCCCAGCATTTT
v_gene: TRBV28; d_gene: .; len: 11; j_gene: TRBJ2-7; abundance: few; CDR3aa: CASSWAQEQYF; CDR3nt: TGTGCCAGCAGCTGGGCTCAGGAGCAGTACTTC
v_gene: TRBV15; d_gene: .; len: 16; j_gene: TRBJ1-4; abundance: .; CDR3aa: CATSRVSSLLNEKLFF; CDR3nt: TGTGCCACCAGCAGAGTCAGTTCCTTGCTTAATGAAAAACTGTTTTTT
v_gene: TRBV10-3; d_gene: .; len: 14; j_gene: TRBJ2-7; abundance: few; CDR3aa: CAISELGASYEQYF; CDR3nt: TGTGCCATCAGTGAGCTGGGGGCCTCCTACGAGCAGTACTTC
v_gene: TRBV28; d_gene: TRBD2; len: 14; j_gene: TRBJ2-1; abundance: .; CDR3aa: CASSFPLAGDEQFF; CDR3nt: TGTGCCAGCAGTTTCCCACTAGCGGGAGATGAGCAGTTCTTC
v_gene: TRBV19; d_gene: .; len: 13; j_gene: TRBJ2-7; abundance: .; CDR3aa: CASSRQGRYEQYF; CDR3nt: TGTGCCAGTAGTAGGCAGGGAAGGTACGAGCAGTACTTC
v_gene: TRBV15; d_gene: .; len: 16; j_gene: TRBJ1-5; abundance: .; CDR3aa: CATSSTLGVRHQPQHF; CDR3nt: TGTGCCACCAGCAGCACCCTAGGGGTCCGCCATCAGCCCCAGCATTTT
v_gene: TRBV10-3; d_gene: .; len: 17; j_gene: TRBJ1-4; abundance: .; CDR3aa: CAISDVVTPQGYEKLFF; CDR3nt: TGTGCCATCAGTGATGTTGTGACCCCCCAGGGATATGAAAAACTGTTTTTT
v_gene: TRBV4-1; d_gene: .; len: 14; j_gene: TRBJ1-5; abundance: .; CDR3aa: CASNQVGAGQPQHF; CDR3nt: TGCGCCAGCAACCAAGTAGGTGCGGGGCAGCCCCAGCATTTT
v_gene: TRBV29-1; d_gene: .; len: 12; j_gene: TRBJ1-4; abundance: .; CDR3aa: CSVVTVDEKLFF; CDR3nt: TGCAGCGTTGTGACAGTTGATGAAAAACTGTTTTTT
v_gene: TRBV27; d_gene: TRBD2; len: 16; j_gene: TRBJ2-3; abundance: .; CDR3aa: CASSSVWREGTDTQYF; CDR3nt: TGTGCCAGCAGTTCAGTGTGGCGGGAGGGTACAGATACGCAGTATTTT
v_gene: TRBV15; d_gene: .; len: 14; j_gene: TRBJ2-1; abundance: .; CDR3aa: CATRIGLLDNEQFF; CDR3nt: TGTGCCACGAGAATCGGACTACTAGACAATGAGCAGTTCTTC
v_gene: TRBV9; d_gene: .; len: 14; j_gene: TRBJ2-7; abundance: .; CDR3aa: CASSIRDIPYEQYF; CDR3nt: TGTGCCAGCAGCATCCGGGACATCCCCTACGAGCAGTACTTC
v_gene: TRBV6-1; d_gene: TRBD1; len: 13; j_gene: TRBJ1-5; abundance: .; CDR3aa: CASRGQGFEPQHF; CDR3nt: TGTGCCAGCAGAGGACAGGGGTTTGAGCCCCAGCATTTT
v_gene: TRBV30; d_gene: .; len: 15; j_gene: TRBJ1-6; abundance: once; CDR3aa: CAWSDRVSYNSPLHF; CDR3nt: TGTGCCTGGAGTGACAGGGTGTCCTATAATTCACCCCTCCACTTT
v_gene: TRBV18; d_gene: .; len: 17; j_gene: TRBJ2-5; abundance: .; CDR3aa: CASSIRASSAAGETQYF; CDR3nt: TGTGCCAGCTCAATACGAGCCTCTTCGGCGGCGGGGGAGACCCAGTACTTC
v_gene: TRBV10-3; d_gene: .; len: 12; j_gene: TRBJ2-7; abundance: .; CDR3aa: CAITHSSGEQYF; CDR3nt: TGTGCCATCACCCACTCATCAGGGGAGCAGTACTTC
v_gene: TRBV7-2; d_gene: .; len: 14; j_gene: TRBJ2-5; abundance: .; CDR3aa: CASSQPPGTETQYF; CDR3nt: TGTGCCAGCAGCCAACCACCTGGGACTGAGACCCAGTACTTC
v_gene: TRBV7-2; d_gene: .; len: 15; j_gene: TRBJ2-1; abundance: few; CDR3aa: CASSLPGIADNEQFF; CDR3nt: TGTGCCAGCAGCTTACCCGGGATCGCGGACAATGAGCAGTTCTTC
v_gene: TRBV6-6; d_gene: .; len: 14; j_gene: TRBJ1-2; abundance: few; CDR3aa: CASNDEFPGYGYTF; CDR3nt: TGTGCCAGCAATGACGAATTCCCAGGCTATGGCTACACCTTC
v_gene: TRBV6-5; d_gene: TRBD2; len: 14; j_gene: TRBJ2-1; abundance: .; CDR3aa: CASSFIAGVLEQFF; CDR3nt: TGTGCCAGCAGTTTCATAGCGGGGGTCCTTGAGCAGTTCTTC
v_gene: TRBV4-1; d_gene: TRBD2; len: 18; j_gene: TRBJ2-1; abundance: .; CDR3aa: CASSQDLLAGGTYNEQFF; CDR3nt: TGCGCCAGCAGCCAAGATCTACTAGCGGGGGGTACCTACAATGAGCAGTTCTTC
v_gene: TRBV27; d_gene: TRBD1; len: 18; j_gene: TRBJ2-6; abundance: few; CDR3aa: CASSSTGGSVDGANVLTF; CDR3nt: TGTGCCAGCAGTTCGACAGGGGGAAGTGTTGATGGGGCCAACGTCCTGACTTTC
v_gene: TRBV5-1; d_gene: TRBD2; len: 14; j_gene: TRBJ2-1; abundance: .; CDR3aa: CASTGLAGQIEQFF; CDR3nt: TGCGCCAGCACGGGACTAGCGGGACAGATTGAGCAGTTCTTC